The 26 T cell receptor beta chains presented below share a single source sample, sequenced in a study of neurological immune-mediated disorders. TCRdb reanalysed the 5' RACE reads using MiXCR and keeps one entry per CDR3 protein. Found here are tens of thousands of distinct CDR3 sequences, more than 3% of them singletons; the top ten hold 1.6%. Sequences were obtained from PBMCs. Source of these receptors: a man aged 25 to 45 with multiple sclerosis.

This clonotype was counted many times. The gene calls are TRBV20-1 and TRBJ2-5; 11 bases map to TRBD2. This CDR3 spans 13 amino acids. The V segment lost 4 bases and the J segment 6 bases; nucleotides outside the gene matches: 4. Germline values: CDR1 DFQATT, CDR2 SNEGSKA (reference sequence). This chain's CDR3 is CSANSGGVQTQYF. The CDR3 DNA follows: TGCAGTGCTAATAGCGGGGGGGTGCAGACCCAGTACTTC.

This clonotype was detected many times. This chain links TRBV30 with TRBJ2-6, with D tentatively TRBD1 (6 bases). Germline V lookup: CDR1 GTSNPN, CDR2 SVGIG (reference sequence). The CDR3 is made up of 15 amino acids. V was trimmed by 0 bases and J by 0 bases, leaving 6 bases between them. DNA for the CDR3: TGTGCCTGGAGTGTACAGGGCTCTGGGGCCAACGTCCTGACTTTC. As protein: CAWSVQGSGANVLTF. The whole variable domain, filled in from reference TRBV30 and TRBJ2-6, reads SQTIHQWPATLVQPVGSPLSLECTVEGTSNPNLYWYRQAAGRGLQLLFYSVGIGQISSEVPQNLSASRPQDRQFILSSKKLLLSDSGFYLCAWSVQGSGANVLTFGAGSRLTVL.

This clonotype was counted ten times or more. The V call is TRBV20-1, the J call TRBJ1-1, with unresolved D. Between the trimmed V and J ends, which lost 0 bases and 6 bases, there was a span of 14 bases. Germline V gives CDR1 DFQATT, CDR2 SNEGSKA (reference sequence). The CDR3 runs to 14 residues. The DNA of the CDR3 is TGCAGTGCTAGAGACCCGACACGAGGTGCTGAAGCTTTCTTT. This encodes CSARDPTRGAEAFF.

This clonotype appeared many times. This chain joins TRBV5-1 and TRBJ2-7; D assignment may be TRBD1 or TRBD2 (5 bases each). Germline CDR1 and CDR2: SGHRS and YFSETQ. The ends were cut back, 4 bases at V and 4 bases at J, with 18 bases in the middle. CDR3 length: 15 amino acids. CDR3 coding DNA: TGCGCCAGCAGCCCCGGGACGGCGCCTTGGTACGAGCAGTACTTC. Its translation: CASSPGTAPWYEQYF.

This clonotype was recorded many times. The J gene is TRBJ2-2, the V gene TRBV5-1; D is possibly TRBD1 (6 bases). The CDR3 runs to 14 residues. Looked up from germline, CDR1 is SGHRS and CDR2 is YFSETQ. V lost 3 bases and J 6 bases, leaving 12 bases between the germline ends. For the CDR3, the DNA is TGCGCCAGCAGCTCCGAAAACAGGGCCGGGGAGCTGTTTTTT. Translation gives CASSSENRAGELFF. The whole variable domain, remainder taken from reference TRBV5-1 and TRBJ2-2, is KAGVTQTPRYLIKTRGQQVTLSCSPISGHRSVSWYQQTPGQGLQFLFEYFSETQRNKGNFPGRFSGRQFSNSRSEMNVSTLELGDSALYLCASSSENRAGELFFGEGSRLTVL.

This clonotype was recorded many times. The chain employs TRBV5-1 and TRBJ1-1; a possible D gene is TRBD1 (6 bases). The CDR3 totals 15 residues. The germline V gene has CDR1 SGHRS and CDR2 YFSETQ. Trimming pared 0 bases from V and 6 bases from J, leaving 15 bases between. The CDR3 spells CASSLGVGGVPEAFF. CDR3 nucleotide sequence: TGCGCCAGCAGCTTGGGTGTAGGGGGAGTTCCTGAAGCTTTCTTT.

This clonotype appeared many times. The rearrangement links TRBV20-1 to TRBJ1-2; 7 positions match TRBD1. CDR1 is DFQATT and CDR2 is SNEGSKA in the germline V gene (reference sequence). The CDR3 has 14 residues. The ends lost 1 base at V and 2 bases at J; junction bases unmatched: 4. The CDR3 reads CSARGGTDNYGYTF. The DNA of the CDR3 is TGCAGTGCTAGAGGGGGGACAGACAACTATGGCTACACCTTC.

This clonotype was recorded many times. The chain is built from TRBV27 and TRBJ1-5; D gene uncertain. The CDR3 totals 14 residues. CDR1 and CDR2 (germline): MNHEY, SMNVEV (reference sequence). Trimming took off 5 bases at V and 2 bases at J, with 10 bases between the two ends. The CDR3 here is CASSPLVGNQPQHF. In DNA, the CDR3 is TGTGCCAGCAGTCCCCTTGTGGGCAATCAGCCCCAGCATTTT.

In this sample, this clonotype turned up many times. J is TRBJ2-1 and V is TRBV28, with TRBD2 matching over 9 bases. CDR1 and CDR2 (germline): MDHEN, SYDVKM. This CDR3 is built from 17 residues. The V and J ends lost 3 bases and 7 bases, in that order; junction bases with no gene match: 13. The CDR3 spells CASSFASGTTGDNEQFF. CDR3 bases: TGTGCCAGCAGTTTCGCTAGCGGGACCACGGGAGATAATGAGCAGTTCTTC.

This clonotype appeared many times. The chain recombines TRBV5-1 with TRBJ2-1; no reliable D call. Per the germline V gene, CDR1 is SGHRS and CDR2 is YFSETQ. The length of the CDR3 is 12 residues. Deletions cut 4 bases from V and 7 bases from J, with 9 bases between. CDR3 bases: TGCGCCAGCAGCCTCATAGGAAATGAGCAGTTCTTC. Protein sequence: CASSLIGNEQFF.

This clonotype appeared a few times. One end of the junction is discordant with germline, which a read error may explain. The CDR3 spells CASSKTGDDSPLNF. Written as DNA, the CDR3 is TGTGCCAGCAGCAAGACAGGGGACGATTCACCCCTCAACTTT. The chain uses TRBV7-8 and TRBJ1-6; 8 nucleotides align to TRBD1. Germline V lookup: CDR1 SGHVS, CDR2 FQNEAQ. CDR3 length: 14 residues.

This clonotype was seen a few times. A read error may account for a junction end that differs from germline. The rearrangement links TRBV28 to TRBJ1-6; the D is unclear. Per the germline V gene, CDR1 is MDHEN and CDR2 is SYDVKM. This CDR3 has 12 residues. The CDR3 DNA reads as TGTGCCAGCAGTGTTGGGCAGGCTTCCCTCAACTTT. It is translated as CASSVGQASLNF.

This clonotype has at least ten counts. The chain couples TRBV4-1 to TRBJ1-6; a weak D match, TRBD1 (5 bases). Germline V gives CDR1 MGHRA, CDR2 YSYEKL. The length of the CDR3 is 16 residues. V was shortened by 0 bases and J by 8 bases, with 14 bases between the two germline ends. The CDR3 is CASSQDGAVGYSPLHF. CDR3 bases: TGCGCCAGCAGCCAAGATGGGGCAGTCGGGTATTCACCCCTCCACTTT.

The sample holds many counts of this clonotype. The chain combines TRBV5-4 with TRBJ2-1; D not resolved. Germline lookup yields CDR1 SGHNT and CDR2 YYREEE (reference sequence). The CDR3 extends over 15 amino acids. Trimming shortened V by 4 bases and J by 0 bases, and 11 bases separated the two germline ends. CDR3 loop: CASSKDASSYNEQFF. DNA for the CDR3: TGTGCCAGCAGCAAGGATGCTAGCTCCTACAATGAGCAGTTCTTC.

This clonotype was seen many times. The rearrangement links TRBV27 to TRBJ2-1; D remains unclear. CDR3 size: 11 residues. Per the germline V gene, CDR1 is MNHEY and CDR2 is SMNVEV (reference sequence). V was clipped by 7 bases and J by 9 bases, with 10 bases between them. Here the CDR3 reads CASTLVSEQFF. Here the CDR3 DNA reads TGTGCCAGCACCTTGGTGAGTGAGCAGTTCTTC.

The table lists this clonotype with many counts. V and J are TRBV20-1 and TRBJ2-1, with 8 bases lining up with TRBD2. The CDR3 extends over 15 amino acids. Germline V lookup: CDR1 DFQATT, CDR2 SNEGSKA (reference sequence). With V trimmed by 5 bases and J by 6 bases, 12 bases remained unmatched. The CDR3 here is CSAPRLARGSNEQFF. CDR3 DNA: TGCAGTGCTCCTCGACTAGCGCGAGGGTCCAATGAGCAGTTCTTC.

This clonotype has a count of ten or more. This chain uses TRBV9 with TRBJ2-1; D not certain. CDR1 SGDLS and CDR2 YYNGEE come from the germline V gene. The CDR3 extends over 12 amino acids. The ends were cut back, 1 base at V and 5 bases at J, with 4 bases in the middle. As DNA, the CDR3 is TGTGCCAGCAGCGTATTAAACAATGAGCAGTTCTTC. Protein sequence: CASSVLNNEQFF. Full variable domain (rest looked up from reference TRBV9 and TRBJ2-1): DSGVTQTPKHLITATGQRVTLRCSPRSGDLSVYWYQQSLDQGLQFLIQYYNGEERAKGNILERFSAQQFPDLHSELNLSSLELGDSALYFCASSVLNNEQFFGPGTRLTVL.

This clonotype was counted ten times or more. The J gene is TRBJ2-7, the V gene TRBV7-2; weak D call: TRBD1 (8 bases). CDR3 size: 17 residues. CDR1 is SGHTA, CDR2 FQGNSA, per germline. V was shortened by 2 bases and J by 2 bases, with 19 bases between the two germline ends. The CDR3 nucleotides read TGTGCCAGCAGCTTAAGACAGGGGATCAGCGGGGCCTACGAGCAGTACTTC. Protein sequence: CASSLRQGISGAYEQYF.

At least ten counts were recorded for this clonotype. This chain uses TRBV20-1 with TRBJ1-1, with D unresolved. The CDR3 is made up of 12 amino acids. V lost 4 bases and J 7 bases, leaving 13 bases between the germline ends. CDR1 is DFQATT, CDR2 SNEGSKA, per germline (reference sequence). The CDR3 region has the DNA TGCAGTGCTACACCGTCCCTGGGTGAAGCTTTCTTT. The encoded protein is CSATPSLGEAFF.

This clonotype has ten or more counts. The chain has TRBV20-1 and TRBJ2-1, with a tentative D call TRBD1 (5 bases). The V end lost 0 bases, the J end lost 8 bases, and 17 bases lay between the germline ends. This CDR3 has 15 amino acids. Per germline, CDR1 DFQATT and CDR2 SNEGSKA (reference sequence). CDR3 amino acids: CSARDGARAQDEQFF. CDR3 bases: TGCAGTGCTAGAGATGGGGCCCGGGCCCAGGATGAGCAGTTCTTC.

In its sample, this clonotype was seen many times. A much larger clone lies one base from this, so it may be a read error. The V and J genes are TRBV5-1 and TRBJ2-7; D is undetermined. CDR3 length: 13 amino acids. Trimming shortened V by 0 bases and J by 10 bases, and 14 bases separated the two germline ends. Germline loops: CDR1 SGHRS, CDR2 YFSETQ. The CDR3 spells CASSLERAPSQYF. The CDR3 DNA is TGCGCCAGCAGCTTGGAAAGGGCCCCGTCCCAGTACTTC.

The chain combines TRBV7-2 with TRBJ2-5, with D maybe TRBD1 (5 bases). This CDR3 is 14 amino acids long. V lost 3 bases to trimming and J lost 2 bases, with 10 bases between them. Germline V gene sequence: CDR1 SGHTA, CDR2 FQGNSA. CDR3: CASSFRERQETQYF. In DNA form, the CDR3 reads TGTGCCAGCAGCTTCAGGGAAAGGCAAGAGACCCAGTACTTC.

This clonotype was seen at least ten times. The rearrangement joins TRBV19 to TRBJ1-1; D is uncertain. V was pared by 10 bases and J by 4 bases, with 22 bases between. The CDR3 is 15 residues long. Germline V lookup: CDR1 LNHDA, CDR2 SQIVND (reference sequence). CDR3 sequence (DNA): TGTGCCACCTCGGAGGGTAGCGAATTAGGCACTGAAGCTTTCTTT. Translation gives CATSEGSELGTEAFF.

This clonotype was observed at least ten times. The V gene is TRBV20-1, the J gene TRBJ1-1; D may be TRBD1 (6 bases). CDR1 is DFQATT and CDR2 is SNEGSKA in the germline V gene (reference sequence). V was clipped by 6 bases and J by 0 bases, with 20 bases between them. This CDR3 comprises 16 residues. DNA of the CDR3: TGCAGTGCCCTGGGGGCGGGGAACTACTTGAACACTGAAGCTTTCTTT. Amino acid sequence: CSALGAGNYLNTEAFF.

This clonotype occurred many times. The V call is TRBV20-1, the J call TRBJ2-1, with no clear D. CDR1 is DFQATT and CDR2 is SNEGSKA in the germline V gene (reference sequence). The V and J ends lost 5 bases and 0 bases respectively, with 8 bases between them. The CDR3 is 13 residues long. The CDR3 bases are TGCAGTGCTTACGATTTCTCCTACAATGAGCAGTTCTTC. It translates to CSAYDFSYNEQFF.

This clonotype was observed many times. This chain links TRBV20-1 with TRBJ1-5; D perhaps matches TRBD1 (6 bases). The CDR3 contains 12 residues. Trimming pared 6 bases from V and 6 bases from J, leaving 12 bases between. Per the germline V gene, CDR1 is DFQATT and CDR2 is SNEGSKA (reference sequence). The chain's CDR3 is CSAKRGFQPQHF. The CDR3 DNA is TGCAGTGCAAAGAGGGGGTTTCAGCCCCAGCATTTT.